The 30 T cell receptor beta chains below were found in one sample sequenced in a study of shared clonotypes between healthy human individuals. Sequencing was performed with immunoSEQ multiplex PCR; in TCRdb, only in-frame clones are kept and a portion is missing. The sample consists of 850,000 to 1,200,000 clones, 65% to 75% of them appearing once. Material for sequencing was memory CD4+ T cells sorted from blood. Subset defined: CD45RA-negative fraction. Every receptor here comes from a man between 18 and 35 years old in good health.

The chain carries TRBV28 and TRBJ2-3; D gene uncertain. Germline V gives CDR1 MDHEN, CDR2 SYDVKM. This CDR3 has 11 residues. The V and J ends lost 8 bases and 3 bases respectively, with 6 bases between them. Here the CDR3 DNA reads TGTGCCAGCGGTACTACAGATACGCAGTATTTT. The encoded protein is CASGTTDTQYF.

The rearrangement joins TRBV6-5 to TRBJ2-3; no clear D gene. Per germline, CDR1 MNHEY and CDR2 SVGAGI. Trimming pared 0 bases from V and 2 bases from J, leaving 9 bases between. This CDR3 is 15 amino acids long. CDR3 sequence (DNA): TGTGCCAGCAGTTACTCGGGCCCCAACACAGATACGCAGTATTTT. Protein sequence: CASSYSGPNTDTQYF.

The chain is built from TRBV29-1 and TRBJ2-7; 7 bases are a match to TRBD1. Per germline, CDR1 SQVTM and CDR2 ANQGSEA. The CDR3 sequence is 12 residues long. V trimming: 6 bases; J trimming: 6 bases; junction bases outside the gene matches: 8. This CDR3 is CSVDLQGSEQYF. In DNA form, the CDR3 reads TGCAGCGTCGACCTACAGGGGTCCGAGCAGTACTTC.

This sequence joins TRBV9 and TRBJ2-2; the D gene is possibly TRBD2 (6 bases). CDR1 and CDR2 from the germline V gene are SGDLS and YYNGEE. The V end was cut by 3 bases, the J end by 4 bases, with 16 bases between. This CDR3 region has 16 residues. The CDR3 region is CASSEGLGLTTGELFF. The CDR3 bases are TGTGCCAGCAGCGAGGGCCTGGGACTTACCACCGGGGAGCTGTTTTTT.

As DNA, the CDR3 is TGTGCCAGCAGCGAGCCCGGGACAGAATACTATGGCTACACCTTC. This codes for CASSEPGTEYYGYTF. V usage is TRBV7-2 and J usage is TRBJ1-2; 7 nucleotides align to TRBD1. The CDR3 runs to 15 residues. CDR1 is SGHTA and CDR2 is FQGNSA in the germline V gene. The V segment lost 5 bases and the J segment 3 bases; nucleotides outside the gene matches: 9. Based on the CDR3 plus reference TRBV7-2 and TRBJ1-2, the full variable domain is GAGVSQSPSNKVTEKGKDVELRCDPISGHTALYWYRQSLGQGLEFLIYFQGNSAPDKSGLPSDRFSAERTGGSVSTLTIQRTQQEDSAVYLCASSEPGTEYYGYTFGSGTRLTVV.

The rearrangement uses TRBV5-6 and TRBJ1-4; possibly TRBD1 for D (6 bases). Trimming pared 4 bases from V and 8 bases from J, leaving 21 bases between. Germline loops: CDR1 SGHDT, CDR2 YYEEEE. This CDR3 is 16 amino acids long. The CDR3 region is CASSPIRGDNREKLFF. As DNA, the CDR3 is TGTGCCAGCAGCCCAATCCGGGGGGACAATAGAGAAAAACTGTTTTTT.

J is TRBJ2-7 and V is TRBV28, with TRBD1 matching 9 bases. With V trimmed by 9 bases and J by 2 bases, 5 bases remained unmatched. The CDR3 runs 13 residues. Looked up from germline, CDR1 is MDHEN and CDR2 is SYDVKM. In DNA, the CDR3 is TGTGCCAGTGGCGGGACAGGGCCCTACGAGCAGTACTTC. Its translation is CASGGTGPYEQYF. Drawing the rest from reference TRBV28 and TRBJ2-7, the complete variable domain is DVKVTQSSRYLVKRTGEKVFLECVQDMDHENMFWYRQDPGLGLRLIYFSYDVKMKEKGDIPEGYSVSREKKERFSLILESASTNQTSMYLCASGGTGPYEQYFGPGTRLTVT.

A remark on this clone: This sample includes further DNA sequences coding for the same CDR3. V gene TRBV5-1 combines with J gene TRBJ2-1; D is ambiguous. The germline V and J ends were trimmed by 0 bases and 6 bases, with 10 bases remaining between them. Germline V gene data show CDR1 as SGHRS and CDR2 as YFSETQ. CDR3 length: 14 residues. The CDR3 coding sequence is TGCGCCAGCAGCTTGGGGCAACGAGGCAATGAGCAGTTCTTC. The encoded protein is CASSLGQRGNEQFF.

The chain joins TRBV27 to TRBJ2-5; 11 positions match TRBD2. V gave up 3 bases and J gave up 0 bases; unmatched junction bases: 15. Germline CDR1 is MNHEY and CDR2 is SMNVEV (reference sequence). The CDR3 runs 20 residues. CDR3 in amino acids: CASSLYYRLAGSEYQETQYF. The CDR3 DNA sequence: TGTGCCAGCAGTTTGTACTACAGACTAGCGGGGTCGGAGTACCAAGAGACCCAGTACTTC.

The CDR3 spells CASSSNGHEQYF. The CDR3 nucleotides read TGTGCCAGCAGCTCAAATGGACACGAGCAGTACTTC. The chain has TRBV7-9 and TRBJ2-7; D not resolved. The CDR3 is 12 residues long. CDR1 is SEHNR and CDR2 is FQNEAQ in the germline V gene (reference sequence). V lost 4 bases and J lost 5, with 9 bases in between.

The chain couples TRBV6-1 to TRBJ1-4; 8 nucleotides align to TRBD1. The CDR3 is 15 amino acids. CDR1 and CDR2 from the germline V gene are MNHNS and SASEGT. Trimming at V came to 6 bases and at J to 7 bases, leaving 10 bases not matched to a gene. The CDR3 region is CASSVQGAVSEKLFF. The CDR3 DNA reads TGTGCCAGCAGCGTCCAGGGGGCAGTAAGTGAAAAACTGTTTTTT.

Worth noting for this clone: A much larger clone lies one base from this, so it may be a read error. V gene TRBV19 combines with J gene TRBJ1-3; tentative D call: TRBD1 (6 bases). Germline CDR1 reads LNHDA; CDR2 reads SQIVND (reference sequence). The CDR3 is made up of 14 amino acids. V was cut by 6 bases and J by 2 bases, with 11 bases left in between. The CDR3 nucleotides are TGTGCCAGTAGCGAGGACAGCCCTGGAAACACCATATATTTT. The encoded protein is CASSEDSPGNTIYF.

This clone was found once. The V and J genes are TRBV6-1 and TRBJ2-7, with D perhaps matching TRBD1 or TRBD2 (5 bases each). V lost 3 bases and J lost 0, with 24 bases in between. Germline V gene data show CDR1 as MNHNS and CDR2 as SASEGT. The length of the CDR3 is 19 residues. The CDR3 sequence: CASSDQEARKGASSYEQYF. DNA of the CDR3: TGTGCCAGCAGTGATCAGGAGGCCAGGAAAGGGGCAAGCTCCTACGAGCAGTACTTC.

The V call is TRBV6-4, the J call TRBJ2-1, with D hard to call. This CDR3 has 16 amino acids. Trimming took off 0 bases at V and 2 bases at J, with 11 bases between the two ends. Germline-derived CDR1 and CDR2 are MRHNA and SNTAGT. The CDR3 loop is CASSDSSVATYNEQFF. The DNA of the CDR3 is TGTGCCAGCAGTGACTCGTCGGTAGCCACCTACAATGAGCAGTTCTTC.

The chain has TRBV6-6 and TRBJ2-1; TRBD2 matches at 7 bases. The CDR3 is 15 residues long. CDR1 is MNHNY and CDR2 is SVGAGI in the germline V gene (reference sequence). The V and J ends lost 6 bases and 3 bases, in that order; junction bases with no gene match: 8. The CDR3 region has the DNA TGTGCCAGCAGCCTAGCGGAGAGGGGCTACAATGAGCAGTTCTTC. Protein sequence: CASSLAERGYNEQFF.

About this clone itself: One end of the junction fails to match germline, which may point to a read error. This chain joins TRBV7-7 and TRBJ2-3; possibly TRBD1 for D (5 bases). CDR3 size: 13 residues. Per germline, CDR1 SSHAT and CDR2 FNYEAQ (reference sequence). CDR3 in amino acids: CASSLTDIDTQYF. For the CDR3, the DNA is TGTGCTAGCAGCTTGACAGACATAGATACGCAGTATTTT.

This clone was picked up one time. Within the sample, other DNA sequences also encode this same CDR3. The V and J genes are TRBV28 and TRBJ1-5; D not certain. The CDR3 extends over 14 amino acids. The germline V and J ends were trimmed by 3 bases and 1 base, with 7 bases remaining between them. Looked up from germline, CDR1 is MDHEN and CDR2 is SYDVKM. Here the CDR3 DNA reads TGTGCCAGCAGTTTTGGTCCGAGCAATCAGCCCCAGCATTTT. It is translated as CASSFGPSNQPQHF.

The V and J genes are TRBV7-2 and TRBJ2-3; maybe TRBD2 (5 bases). Looked up from germline, CDR1 is SGHTA and CDR2 is FQGNSA. This CDR3 comprises 14 residues. Trimming pared 1 base from V and 4 bases from J, leaving 9 bases between. CDR3: CASSLEARADTQYF. DNA of the CDR3: TGTGCCAGCAGCTTAGAGGCGAGGGCAGATACGCAGTATTTT.

The rearrangement links TRBV27 to TRBJ1-2, with 7 bases that match TRBD1. The germline V gene encodes CDR1 MNHEY and CDR2 SMNVEV (reference sequence). This CDR3 has 13 residues. The ends lost 3 bases at V and 4 bases at J; junction bases unmatched: 2. The DNA for the CDR3 is TGTGCCAGCAGTTTGGCAGGGGGCTATGGCTACACCTTC. It specifies CASSLAGGYGYTF.

This sequence joins TRBV5-6 and TRBJ2-7; D gene ambiguous. Per the germline V gene, CDR1 is SGHDT and CDR2 is YYEEEE. This CDR3 has 13 residues. Trimming cost V 0 bases and J 1 base, with 5 bases left between them. The CDR3 DNA follows: TGTGCCAGCAGCTTGGTCTATTCCTACGAGCAGTACTTC. Its protein product is CASSLVYSYEQYF.

In its sample, this clone was seen a few times. This chain links TRBV4-1 with TRBJ1-1; 9 bases agree with TRBD1. CDR3 size: 16 residues. The germline CDR1 and CDR2 sequences are MGHRA and YSYEKL. With 4 bases clipped from V and 0 bases from J, the junction kept 6 bases outside the gene matches. The CDR3 DNA reads TGCGCCAGCAGCCTGAAAGGGACAGGGATGAACACTGAAGCTTTCTTT. Amino acids: CASSLKGTGMNTEAFF.

V gene TRBV15 combines with J gene TRBJ2-4; 7 nucleotides match TRBD2. The CDR3 runs to 16 residues. CDR1 and CDR2 from the germline V gene are LNHNV and YYDKDF (reference sequence). The V gene end was trimmed by 0 bases and the J gene end by 6 bases; junction bases not matched to a gene: 8. In DNA form, the CDR3 reads TGTGCCACCAGCAGAGATCCGAAGGGAGGGCTAAACATTCAGTACTTC. This codes for CATSRDPKGGLNIQYF. Combining the CDR3 with reference TRBV15 and TRBJ2-4 gives the whole variable domain DAMVIQNPRYQVTQFGKPVTLSCSQTLNHNVMYWYQQKSSQAPKLLFHYYDKDFNNEADTPDNFQSRRPNTSFCFLDIRSPGLGDTAMYLCATSRDPKGGLNIQYFGAGTRLSVL.

Here the CDR3 DNA reads TGTGCCAGCAGCCAGGGACTAGCGGCCTACAATGAGCAGTTCTTC. Translated, it gives CASSQGLAAYNEQFF. The chain combines TRBV6-5 with TRBJ2-1, with 11 bases aligning to TRBD2. CDR3 size: 15 residues. V dropped 6 bases and J dropped 2; count of bases not matched to a gene: 3. The germline V gene has CDR1 MNHEY and CDR2 SVGAGI.

The chain combines TRBV23-1 with TRBJ2-7; TRBD2 might be the D (6 bases). TRBV23-1 is sorted into the ORF group, with uncertain function. The V end lost 2 bases, the J end lost 0 bases, and 14 bases lay between the germline ends. The CDR3 consists of 16 residues. The CDR3 coding sequence is TGCGCCAGCAGTCAAAAGATACCGGGGGACTCCTACGAGCAGTACTTC. This encodes CASSQKIPGDSYEQYF.

To note about this clone: A junction boundary mismatches the germline segment, possibly from a read error. This chain joins TRBV18 and TRBJ1-2; weak D call: TRBD1 (5 bases). CDR3 length: 15 residues. The germline V gene encodes CDR1 KGHSH and CDR2 LQKENI. CDR3 coding DNA: TGTGCCAGCTCACCCCCGGGGGTCCCCACAGACAAGAATATGTTC. Translating gives CASSPPGVPTDKNMF.

The chain has TRBV7-2 and TRBJ2-1; TRBD2 might be the D (6 bases). Trimming stripped 4 bases from V and 0 bases from J, with 10 bases between. Germline assignment: CDR1 SGHTA and CDR2 FQGNSA. The CDR3 covers 15 residues. The CDR3 DNA follows: TGTGCCAGCAGCTATAGCGGTAGCTCCTACAATGAGCAGTTCTTC. Protein product: CASSYSGSSYNEQFF.

This clone was recorded once. V is TRBV6-5 and J is TRBJ2-7; D assignment may be TRBD1 or TRBD2 (5 bases each). Trimming shortened V by 4 bases and J by 7 bases, and 11 bases separated the two germline ends. The CDR3 is 12 amino acids. Germline lookup yields CDR1 MNHEY and CDR2 SVGAGI. The CDR3 DNA reads TGTGCCAGCAGTTCCGGGACGTGGGAGCAGTACTTC. Protein: CASSSGTWEQYF.

This clone has ten or more counts. The V gene is TRBV28, the J gene TRBJ1-2; 8 positions match TRBD1. The CDR3 loop spans 14 amino acids. The V segment lost 7 bases and the J segment 1 base; nucleotides outside the gene matches: 5. Per germline, CDR1 MDHEN and CDR2 SYDVKM. This CDR3 reads CASITGGDNYGYTF. The DNA for the CDR3 is TGTGCCAGCATCACAGGGGGTGATAACTATGGCTACACCTTC.

The chain is built from TRBV19 and TRBJ2-1; a weak D match, TRBD1 (6 bases). Deletions cut 10 bases from V and 4 bases from J, with 11 bases between. CDR1 and CDR2 from the germline V gene are LNHDA and SQIVND (reference sequence). This CDR3 spans 12 amino acids. CDR3 sequence: CAKAGEYNEQFF. CDR3 nucleotide sequence: TGTGCCAAGGCAGGGGAATACAATGAGCAGTTCTTC.

The rearrangement joins TRBV30 to TRBJ1-1; D might be TRBD1 (5 bases). Between the trimmed V and J ends, which lost 7 bases and 0 bases, there was a span of 18 bases. CDR3 length equals 15 residues. Germline lookup yields CDR1 GTSNPN and CDR2 SVGIG (reference sequence). CDR3 protein: CALTLSGALNTEAFF. CDR3 DNA sequence: TGTGCCTTAACTTTATCCGGGGCGCTGAACACTGAAGCTTTCTTT.